A single T cell receptor beta chain is shown here with its context. What it binds is unknown. The PCR ran on 60 Vbeta and 13 Jbeta primers. Libraries were prepared by immunoSEQ multiplex PCR; TCRdb keeps only in-frame clonotypes and omits some of them. The sample comprises over 150,000 clones, approximately 74% of which are singletons, and 2.5% to 3% rests with the top ten. This sample is part of a study of cytomegalovirus exposure and HLA in healthy donors. Study-level points and caveats: Later work showed greater clonal expansion in HLA-associated TCR beta chains than in equally common others. Excluded: some indistinguishable V segments such as TRBV6-2 and TRBV6-3.

The CDR3 has 14 residues. Looked up from germline, CDR1 is SEHNR and CDR2 is FQNEAQ (reference sequence). V trimming: 5 bases; J trimming: 1 base; junction bases outside the gene matches: 4. Input material: PBMCs. This clonotype was obtained from a woman aged 25 to 45 in good health and CMV-seronegative. The V gene is TRBV7-9, the J gene TRBJ1-1; 7 bases are a match to TRBD1. CDR3 amino acids: CASSNGQANTEAFF. For the CDR3, the DNA is TGTGCCAGCAGCAATGGACAGGCGAACACTGAAGCTTTCTTT.